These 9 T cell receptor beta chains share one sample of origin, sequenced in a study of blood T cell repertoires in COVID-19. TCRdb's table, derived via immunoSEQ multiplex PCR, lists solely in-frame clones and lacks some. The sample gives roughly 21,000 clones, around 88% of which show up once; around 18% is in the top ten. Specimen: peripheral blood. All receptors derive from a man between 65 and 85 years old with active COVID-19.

The CDR3 bases are TGTGCCGTAGGGGTTAGCGGCTACAATGAGCAGTTCTTC. Encoded protein: CAVGVSGYNEQFF. V usage is TRBV7-9 and J usage is TRBJ2-1, with D maybe TRBD2 (6 bases). The CDR3 has 13 amino acids. Trimming took off 11 bases at V and 3 bases at J, with 14 bases between the two ends. Germline CDR1 reads SEHNR; CDR2 reads FQNEAQ (reference sequence).

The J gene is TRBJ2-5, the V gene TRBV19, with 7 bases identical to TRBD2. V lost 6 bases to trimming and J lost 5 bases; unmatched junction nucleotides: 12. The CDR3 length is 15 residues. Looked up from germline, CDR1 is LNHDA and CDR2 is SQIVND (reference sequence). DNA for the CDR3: TGTGCCAGTAGCGCTTTGGGAGGGTCAGGGGAGACCCAGTACTTC. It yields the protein CASSALGGSGETQYF. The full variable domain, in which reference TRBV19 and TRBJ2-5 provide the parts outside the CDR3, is DGGITQSPKYLFRKEGQNVTLSCEQNLNHDAMYWYRQDPGQGLRLIYYSQIVNDFQKGDIAEGYSVSREKKESFPLTVTSAQKNPTAFYLCASSALGGSGETQYFGPGTRLLVL.

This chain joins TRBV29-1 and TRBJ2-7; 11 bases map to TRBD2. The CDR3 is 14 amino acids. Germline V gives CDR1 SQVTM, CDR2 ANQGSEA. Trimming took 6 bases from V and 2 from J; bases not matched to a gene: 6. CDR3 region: CSVDSGRATYEQYF. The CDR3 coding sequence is TGCAGCGTAGATAGCGGGAGGGCGACCTACGAGCAGTACTTC.

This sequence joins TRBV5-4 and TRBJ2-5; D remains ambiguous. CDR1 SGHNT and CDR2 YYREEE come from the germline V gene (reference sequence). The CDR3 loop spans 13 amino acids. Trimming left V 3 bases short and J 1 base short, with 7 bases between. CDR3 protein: CASSSGSQETQYF. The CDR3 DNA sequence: TGTGCCAGCAGCTCGGGTAGCCAAGAGACCCAGTACTTC.

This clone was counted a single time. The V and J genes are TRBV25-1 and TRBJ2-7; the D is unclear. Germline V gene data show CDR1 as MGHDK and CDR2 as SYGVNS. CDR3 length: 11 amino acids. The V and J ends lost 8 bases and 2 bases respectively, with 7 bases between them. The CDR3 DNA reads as TGTGCCAGCTCAACACCCTACGAGCAGTACTTC. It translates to CASSTPYEQYF.

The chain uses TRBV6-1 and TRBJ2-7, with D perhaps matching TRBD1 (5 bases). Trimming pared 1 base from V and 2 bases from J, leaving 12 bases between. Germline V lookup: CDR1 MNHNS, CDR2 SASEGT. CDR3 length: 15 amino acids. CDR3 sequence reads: CASSEGAGIPYEQYF. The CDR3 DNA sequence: TGTGCCAGCAGTGAAGGGGCAGGGATCCCCTACGAGCAGTACTTC.

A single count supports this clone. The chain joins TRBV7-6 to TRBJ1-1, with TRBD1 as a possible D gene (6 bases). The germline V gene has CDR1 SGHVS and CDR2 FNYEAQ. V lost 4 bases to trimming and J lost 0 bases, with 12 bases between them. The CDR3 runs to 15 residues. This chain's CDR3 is CASSSGWTVNTEAFF. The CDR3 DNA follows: TGTGCCAGCAGCTCTGGTTGGACAGTGAACACTGAAGCTTTCTTT.

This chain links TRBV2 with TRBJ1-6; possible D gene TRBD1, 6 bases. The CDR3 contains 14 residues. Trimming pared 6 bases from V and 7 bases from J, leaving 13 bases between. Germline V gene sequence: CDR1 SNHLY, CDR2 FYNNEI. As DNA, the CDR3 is TGTGCCAGCAGCCCTAGACAGGCGAATTCACCCCTCCACTTT. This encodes CASSPRQANSPLHF.

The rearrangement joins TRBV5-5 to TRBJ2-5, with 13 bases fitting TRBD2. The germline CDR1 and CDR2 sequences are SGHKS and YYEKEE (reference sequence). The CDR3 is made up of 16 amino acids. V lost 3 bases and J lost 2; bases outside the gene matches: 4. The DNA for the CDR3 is TGTGCCAGCAGCTACGCGACTAGCGGGGGGCAAGAGACCCAGTACTTC. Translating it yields CASSYATSGGQETQYF.